The sample holds many counts of the clone carrying this T cell receptor beta chain. Its specificity is unknown. This specimen belongs to a study of T cells in Graves' hyperthyroidism and ophthalmopathy. Study-wide results and caveats: For ophthalmopathy, model prediction preceded onset by a median approximately 6 months. Most expanded thyroid clonotypes above 0.001 recurred in blood.

Germline V gene data show CDR1 as MNHNS and CDR2 as SASEGT. This CDR3 spans 15 amino acids. Between the trimmed V and J ends, which lost 7 bases and 0 bases, there was a span of 15 bases. Uncontrolled infection, other autoimmune disease, pregnancy or lactation excluded patients. Around 10 ml fresh peripheral blood yielded the PBMCs. The investigators amplified TCR beta CDR3 regions from RNA transcripts. Carried out on the TCR CDR3, a first-round RT-PCR used the HTBI primer set. TCRdb recomputed calls from the multiplex PCR reads with MiXCR, one row per CDR3 protein. The table shows roughly 560,000 distinct CDR3 sequences, with roughly 15% occurring only once.

The chain links TRBV6-1 to TRBJ1-1, with no clear D. The receptor's source is a woman in her thirties or forties with Graves' ophthalmopathy. Sequencing was performed on blood. CDR3 region: CASTPRRALNTEAFF. The CDR3, as DNA: TGTGCCAGCACCCCTCGACGGGCCTTGAACACTGAAGCTTTCTTT.